This passage covers 21 T cell receptor beta chains from one sample sequenced in a study of chemoradiotherapy in HPV16-positive cancers. Produced via immunoSEQ multiplex PCR; TCRdb's table is partial and in-frame only. Found here are about 24,000 clones, around nine tenths of them singletons; the top ten hold 15% to 20%. The material was blood, obtained from a patient who underwent chemoradiotherapy. Every receptor here comes from a human donor with HPV-associated anogenital cancer.

This chain links TRBV28 with TRBJ1-1; D is perhaps TRBD1 (6 bases). V shed 5 bases and J shed 6 bases, with 10 bases lying between them. CDR1 is MDHEN and CDR2 is SYDVKM in the germline V gene. The CDR3 extends over 12 amino acids. CDR3 nucleotide sequence: TGTGCCAGCAGTCTCACAGGGTCTGAAGCTTTCTTT. Its protein is CASSLTGSEAFF.

This chain links TRBV7-2 with TRBJ1-2, with D uncertain. The CDR3 contains 14 residues. V was shortened by 0 bases and J by 0 bases, with 5 bases between the two germline ends. Germline V gene lookup returns CDR1 SGHTA and CDR2 FQGNSA. CDR3 in amino acids: CASSLAGANYGYTF. The CDR3 DNA sequence: TGTGCCAGCAGCTTAGCTGGTGCTAACTATGGCTACACCTTC.

V and J are TRBV5-1 and TRBJ1-1; the D gene is possibly TRBD1 (5 bases). Trimming removed 1 base from V and 4 bases from J, with 11 bases in between. The CDR3 spans 14 residues. The V gene's germline CDR1 is SGHRS and CDR2 YFSETQ. CDR3 region: CASSLRERGTEAFF. DNA of the CDR3: TGCGCCAGCAGCTTGAGGGAAAGGGGCACTGAAGCTTTCTTT.

The chain is built from TRBV11-2 and TRBJ2-7; D not certain. From germline, CDR1 is SGHAT and CDR2 FQNNGV. Trimming stripped 5 bases from V and 3 bases from J, with 11 bases between. CDR3 length equals 13 residues. CDR3 DNA: TGTGCCAGCAGCCCCGGACCCAGCTACGAGCAGTACTTC. Its translation is CASSPGPSYEQYF.

This chain links TRBV7-2 with TRBJ2-1, with D possibly TRBD2 on 6 matching bases. V lost 5 bases and J 0 bases, leaving 11 bases between the germline ends. The germline V gene has CDR1 SGHTA and CDR2 FQGNSA. The CDR3 loop spans 15 amino acids. The CDR3 loop is CASSPLAVSYNEQFF. DNA for the CDR3: TGTGCCAGCAGCCCATTAGCGGTCTCCTACAATGAGCAGTTCTTC.

V gene TRBV7-9 combines with J gene TRBJ1-2, with 8 bases fitting TRBD1. CDR3 length: 13 residues. V shed 5 bases and J 6 bases; nucleotides not matched to a gene: 5. Germline V CDR1 and CDR2: SEHNR, FQNEAQ (reference sequence). In DNA, the CDR3 is TGTGCCAGCAGCCCGCCAGGGGGCCATGGCTACACCTTC. It is translated as CASSPPGGHGYTF.

This clone was seen once. The genes are TRBV18 and TRBJ1-1; possibly TRBD1 for D (5 bases). Germline CDR1 and CDR2: KGHSH and LQKENI. CDR3 length: 15 amino acids. Trimming removed 3 bases from V and 5 bases from J, with 16 bases in between. The CDR3 nucleotides are TGTGCCAGCTCACCTATGACACAGAGGACAACTGAAGCTTTCTTT. It specifies CASSPMTQRTTEAFF.

V usage is TRBV19 and J usage is TRBJ2-1; D may be TRBD2 (6 bases). CDR1 and CDR2 (germline): LNHDA, SQIVND (reference sequence). The length of the CDR3 is 13 residues. V dropped 8 bases and J dropped 7 bases, with 15 bases sitting between them. CDR3 coding DNA: TGTGCCAGTTCCCCCGGAGGGGCAAATGAGCAGTTCTTC. Its protein is CASSPGGANEQFF.

V usage is TRBV18 and J usage is TRBJ2-7, with TRBD2 matching over 8 bases. The germline CDR1 and CDR2 sequences are KGHSH and LQKENI. After removal of 5 bases from V and 6 bases from J, the junction contained 12 bases not matched to a gene. The CDR3 is 15 residues long. The CDR3 loop reads CASSFTSGRGGEQYF. CDR3 nucleotide sequence: TGTGCCAGCTCATTCACCAGCGGGAGAGGGGGCGAGCAGTACTTC.

The chain is built from TRBV11-2 and TRBJ2-1; 10 bases are a match to TRBD1. Germline V gene lookup returns CDR1 SGHAT and CDR2 FQNNGV. The junction had 6 bases not matched to a gene; V was cut back by 4 bases and J by 3 bases. CDR3 length equals 16 residues. CDR3 loop: CASSSRQGASYNEQFF. The CDR3, as DNA: TGTGCCAGCAGCTCGAGACAGGGGGCGAGCTACAATGAGCAGTTCTTC.

V gene TRBV20-1 combines with J gene TRBJ2-7; unclear D gene. Germline V lookup: CDR1 DFQATT, CDR2 SNEGSKA (reference sequence). There are 11 residues in the CDR3. This CDR3 is CSLVGYYEQYF. The CDR3 region has the DNA TGCAGCCTGGTGGGCTACTACGAGCAGTACTTC.

The chain is built from TRBV27 and TRBJ2-4, with 12 bases matching TRBD1. V was clipped by 4 bases and J by 14 bases; unmatched bases: 9. This CDR3 has 14 amino acids. The germline V gene encodes CDR1 MNHEY and CDR2 SMNVEV (reference sequence). Here the CDR3 reads CASSSDRDRGLKYF. The CDR3 DNA is TGTGCCAGCAGTTCGGACCGGGACAGGGGGCTCAAGTACTTC.

V is TRBV28 and J is TRBJ2-1; 14 bases agree with TRBD2. CDR1 MDHEN and CDR2 SYDVKM come from the germline V gene. Trimming at V came to 8 bases and at J to 2 bases, leaving 5 bases not matched to a gene. This CDR3 has 16 residues. The CDR3 DNA reads as TGTGCCAGCTATGGACTAGCGGGAGGAACCTACAATGAGCAGTTCTTC. Translating gives CASYGLAGGTYNEQFF.

The chain recombines TRBV5-1 with TRBJ1-1; maybe TRBD1 (5 bases). The CDR3 contains 14 residues. V dropped 0 bases and J dropped 3 bases, with 9 bases sitting between them. Germline assignment: CDR1 SGHRS and CDR2 YFSETQ. The DNA of the CDR3 is TGCGCCAGCAGCTTGGGACAGTATTACACTGAAGCTTTCTTT. Protein sequence: CASSLGQYYTEAFF.

This clone has just one count. V and J are TRBV29-1 and TRBJ2-2; the D gene is possibly TRBD1 (5 bases). The CDR3 is made up of 15 amino acids. Trimming cost V 0 bases and J 4 bases, with 12 bases left between them. The germline V gene has CDR1 SQVTM and CDR2 ANQGSEA. Here the CDR3 reads CSVEDSTEVTGELFF. CDR3 nucleotides: TGCAGCGTTGAAGATTCGACAGAAGTCACCGGGGAGCTGTTTTTT.

The rearrangement uses TRBV7-2 and TRBJ2-3; tentatively, D is TRBD2 (6 bases). Looked up from germline, CDR1 is SGHTA and CDR2 is FQGNSA. CDR3 length: 14 residues. With 4 bases removed from V and 0 bases from J, the gap between germline ends came to 8 bases. The CDR3 loop is CASSSGTSTDTQYF. The CDR3 DNA is TGTGCCAGCAGCTCCGGGACTAGCACAGATACGCAGTATTTT.

The chain has TRBV9 and TRBJ1-6; 7 positions agree with TRBD1. The CDR3 extends over 14 amino acids. The V segment lost 5 bases and the J segment 9 bases; nucleotides outside the gene matches: 8. The germline V gene encodes CDR1 SGDLS and CDR2 YYNGEE. In DNA form, the CDR3 reads TGTGCCAGCAGTCGAACAGGGGAGGCTTCACCCCTCCACTTT. Amino acid sequence: CASSRTGEASPLHF.

This clone was picked up one time. The V call is TRBV6-5, the J call TRBJ1-2; TRBD1 is a possible D gene (6 bases). The CDR3 has 13 residues. Germline V lookup: CDR1 MNHEY, CDR2 SVGAGI. Trimming left V 6 bases short and J 8 bases short, with 16 bases between. CDR3 sequence: CASSPGGASGYTF. DNA of the CDR3: TGTGCCAGCAGCCCCGGGGGGGCCAGCGGCTACACCTTC.

This chain links TRBV9 with TRBJ2-3, with D tentatively TRBD1 or TRBD2 (5 bases each). The CDR3 is 18 amino acids. Trimming stripped 3 bases from V and 1 base from J, with 21 bases between. Germline V gives CDR1 SGDLS, CDR2 YYNGEE. CDR3 loop: CASSAVPLERGGTDTQYF. The CDR3 DNA sequence: TGTGCCAGCAGCGCAGTACCTCTAGAACGAGGGGGCACAGATACGCAGTATTTT.

The CDR3 nucleotides read TGCGCCAGCAGCTTAAGAGGCCCGACCCAGTACTTC. It is translated as CASSLRGPTQYF. The genes are TRBV5-1 and TRBJ2-5; no definite D call. V was clipped by 2 bases and J by 7 bases, with 9 bases between them. Germline CDR1 reads SGHRS; CDR2 reads YFSETQ. The CDR3 sequence is 12 residues long.

The chain recombines TRBV11-1 with TRBJ1-1; TRBD1 matches 8 bases. V lost 5 bases, J lost 0 bases, and 14 bases stayed unmatched. Germline loops: CDR1 SGHAT, CDR2 FQDESV (reference sequence). CDR3 length: 18 residues. The CDR3 sequence is CASSPRGDRLFMNTEAFF. The CDR3 coding sequence is TGTGCCAGCAGCCCCAGGGGGGACAGGCTTTTTATGAACACTGAAGCTTTCTTT.